This T cell receptor beta chain appears in the sequencing data of a study of CD8 T cells in Susac syndrome. Between the trimmed V and J ends, which lost 3 bases and 6 bases, there was a span of 8 bases. Germline CDR1 MNHEY, CDR2 SMNVEV (reference sequence). The CDR3 contains 12 residues. RNA was extracted with the RNeasy kit, and a quantity of roughly 0.45 to 1 ug was reverse transcribed using random hexamers. TCR beta CDR3 was amplified by immunoSEQ multiplex PCR. This amplification extended across 54 Vbeta and 13 Jbeta segments. Via MiXCR, TCRdb re-called the immunoSEQ multiplex PCR reads, giving one row per CDR3 protein. The sample lists 250,000 to 300,000 distinct CDR3 sequences; roughly 90% were seen once. Negative isolation was applied to CD8+ and CD4+ T cells, and FACS enrichment was applied to TEMRA cells.

Sequencing was carried out using CD8+ T cells from PBMCs. This chain joins TRBV27 and TRBJ1-2; D gene ambiguous. The clonotype comes from a human donor with multiple sclerosis. The CDR3 loop reads CASSFTVHGYTF. The CDR3 DNA reads TGTGCCAGCAGTTTTACAGTTCATGGCTACACCTTC.